The present T cell receptor beta chain was sequenced within a study of liver allograft versus peripheral blood T cells. Study summary: Comparisons were made between T cell receptor repertoires found in transplanted livers and those circulating in recipients' peripheral blood. Study-wide results and caveats: Intra-allograft T cell receptor repertoires in the liver reportedly differed from peripheral blood repertoires.

TCRdb processed the reads anew with MiXCR; each CDR3 protein has one entry. The sample records some 2,700 distinct CDR3 sequences, around 17% being singletons. This clonotype is medium-sized in the sample. The antigen is not known. The clonotype was recovered from a human patient who had a liver transplant. The graft donor may be the source of some T cells.

The CDR3 region is CASSSLTGGTEAFF. The CDR3 DNA reads as TGTGCCAGCAGCTCCCTAACAGGGGGCACTGAAGCTTTCTTT. The chain has TRBV13 and TRBJ1-1, with TRBD1 matching 8 bases. CDR3 length: 14 amino acids. Germline V lookup: CDR1 PRHDT, CDR2 FYEKMQ (reference sequence). The V and J ends lost 4 bases and 4 bases, in that order; junction bases with no gene match: 5.